This passage covers 9 T cell receptor beta chains from one sample sequenced in a study of T cell responses to AZD1222 COVID-19 vaccine. Profiling relied on immunoSEQ multiplex PCR, and the TCRdb table lists in-frame clones only, not all of them. The data hold about 190,000 clones, with 80% to 90% observed a single time. Sequencing used peripheral blood, obtained on day 0 of AZD1222 vaccination. These receptors came from an adult in good health.

CDR3 amino acids: CASSQEGLAGGDTQYF. In DNA form, the CDR3 reads TGTGCCAGCAGCCAAGAGGGACTAGCGGGGGGAGATACGCAGTATTTT. The V gene is TRBV4-2, the J gene TRBJ2-3; the match to TRBD2 covers 15 bases. The germline gives CDR1 LGHNA, CDR2 YNFKEQ. There are 16 residues in the CDR3. Trimming removed 0 bases from V and 5 bases from J; junction bases left unmatched: 0.

The chain joins TRBV5-1 to TRBJ1-6; the match to TRBD1 covers 9 bases. V lost 2 bases and J lost 5; bases outside the gene matches: 5. The CDR3 consists of 16 residues. Germline V gene lookup returns CDR1 SGHRS and CDR2 YFSETQ. The DNA for the CDR3 is TGCGCCAGCAGCTTCTCGGGACAGGGTAATAATTCACCCCTCCACTTT. This encodes CASSFSGQGNNSPLHF.

The chain employs TRBV6-5 and TRBJ1-2, with 7 bases that match TRBD1. The CDR3 extends over 15 amino acids. The germline CDR1 and CDR2 sequences are MNHEY and SVGAGI. The V gene end was trimmed by 10 bases and the J gene end by 0 bases; junction bases not matched to a gene: 11. The DNA for the CDR3 is TGTGCCAACCGGGACAGCTCTTTAACTAACTATGGCTACACCTTC. Translated, it gives CANRDSSLTNYGYTF.

The V call is TRBV11-2, the J call TRBJ2-3, with D perhaps matching TRBD1 (6 bases). CDR3 length equals 16 residues. Between the trimmed V and J ends, which lost 2 bases and 2 bases, there was a span of 14 bases. Germline CDR1 and CDR2: SGHAT and FQNNGV. For the CDR3, the DNA is TGTGCCAGCAGCTTACCCACAGGGTTTCCCACAGATACGCAGTATTTT. It translates to CASSLPTGFPTDTQYF.

The chain joins TRBV4-1 to TRBJ1-4, with D possibly matching TRBD1 (5 bases). Trimming stripped 0 bases from V and 5 bases from J, with 10 bases between. The CDR3 length is 15 residues. In germline, CDR1 is MGHRA, CDR2 YSYEKL. CDR3 region: CASSQESGQNEKLFF. The DNA of the CDR3 is TGCGCCAGCAGCCAAGAATCGGGGCAGAATGAAAAACTGTTTTTT.

The chain has TRBV5-1 and TRBJ2-2; D unresolved. The germline V gene encodes CDR1 SGHRS and CDR2 YFSETQ. This CDR3 is 14 amino acids long. The V gene lost 4 bases and the J gene lost 4 bases, with 11 bases spanning the gap. The CDR3 region has the DNA TGCGCCAGCAGCCCTTGGGCCAGCACCGGGGAGCTGTTTTTT. Its protein product is CASSPWASTGELFF.

This chain uses TRBV2 with TRBJ2-7, with D possibly matching TRBD2 (5 bases). The CDR3 extends over 13 amino acids. The germline gives CDR1 SNHLY, CDR2 FYNNEI. V gave up 3 bases and J gave up 4 bases, with 10 bases separating them. The CDR3 loop reads CASSDGVMYEQYV. The CDR3 nucleotides read TGTGCCAGCAGTGACGGGGTTATGTACGAGCAGTACGTC.

The chain uses TRBV12-3 or TRBV12-4 and TRBJ1-2, with D uncertain. This CDR3 spans 13 amino acids. Trimming cost V 7 bases and J 7 bases, with 16 bases left between them. This CDR3 reads CASMGIRGSGYTF. CDR3 bases: TGTGCCAGCATGGGGATTCGGGGATCTGGCTACACCTTC.

This chain joins TRBV9 and TRBJ2-3; the match to TRBD2 covers 8 bases. CDR3 length equals 16 residues. Germline values: CDR1 SGDLS, CDR2 YYNGEE. V shed 6 bases, J shed 1 base, and the junction held 10 bases outside the gene matches. The CDR3 region has the DNA TGTGCCAGCAAAGGCCCTGAAGCGGGGGGCACAGATACGCAGTATTTT. Protein product: CASKGPEAGGTDTQYF.